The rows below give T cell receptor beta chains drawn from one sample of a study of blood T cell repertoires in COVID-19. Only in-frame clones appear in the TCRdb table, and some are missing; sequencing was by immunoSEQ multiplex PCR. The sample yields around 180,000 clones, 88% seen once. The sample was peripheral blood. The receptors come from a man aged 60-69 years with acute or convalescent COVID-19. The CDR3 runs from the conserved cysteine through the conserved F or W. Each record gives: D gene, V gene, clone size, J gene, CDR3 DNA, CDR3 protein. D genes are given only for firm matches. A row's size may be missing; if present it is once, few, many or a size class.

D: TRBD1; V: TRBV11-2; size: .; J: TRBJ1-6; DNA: TGTGCCAGCAGCCCCCGGACAGGTTTTAATTCACCCCTCCACTTT; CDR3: CASSPRTGFNSPLHF
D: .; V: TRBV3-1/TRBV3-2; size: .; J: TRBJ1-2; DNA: TGTGCCAGCAGCCAAGGAGGGAGTGATGGCTACACCTTC; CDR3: CASSQGGSDGYTF
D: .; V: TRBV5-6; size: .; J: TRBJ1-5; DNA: TGTGCCAGCAGCTTAATAAATCAGCCCCAGCATTTT; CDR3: CASSLINQPQHF
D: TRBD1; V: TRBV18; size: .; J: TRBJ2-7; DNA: TGTGCCAGCTCACCATTAGCGACAGGGCCCTACGAGCAGTACTTC; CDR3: CASSPLATGPYEQYF
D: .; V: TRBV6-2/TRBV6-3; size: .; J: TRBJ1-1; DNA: TGTGCCAGCAGTAGAAGGGGGACTGAAGCTTTCTTT; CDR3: CASSRRGTEAFF
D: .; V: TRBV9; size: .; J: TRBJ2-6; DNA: TGTGCCAGCAGCGTAGATGGGCCTGGGGCCAACGTCCTGACTTTC; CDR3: CASSVDGPGANVLTF
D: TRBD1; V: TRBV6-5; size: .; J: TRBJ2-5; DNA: TGTGCCAGCAGGAGGGGACAGTCGGAGACCCAGTACTTC; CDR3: CASRRGQSETQYF
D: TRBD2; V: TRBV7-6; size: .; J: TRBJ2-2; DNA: TGTGCCAGCAGCCCTGGACTAGCGGGGGCAGGCGGGGAGCTGTTTTTT; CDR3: CASSPGLAGAGGELFF
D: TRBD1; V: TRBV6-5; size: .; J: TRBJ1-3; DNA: TGTGCCAGCAGTTCAGGGGGCGAGGATCGAAACACCATATATTTT; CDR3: CASSSGGEDRNTIYF
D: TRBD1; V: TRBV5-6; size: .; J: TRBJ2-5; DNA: TGTGCCAGCAGTTTCGGACAGGGGACAAAAGAGACCCAGTACTTC; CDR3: CASSFGQGTKETQYF
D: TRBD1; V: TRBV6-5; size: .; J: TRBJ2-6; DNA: TGTGCCAGCAGGCCAGGGGGCGCTGGGGCCAACGTCCTGACTTTC; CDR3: CASRPGGAGANVLTF
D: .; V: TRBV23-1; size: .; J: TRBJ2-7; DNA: TGCGCCAGCAGCCTAACAGGGAGCTCCTACGAGCAGTACTTC; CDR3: CASSLTGSSYEQYF
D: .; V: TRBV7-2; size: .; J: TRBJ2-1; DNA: TGTGCCAGCAGCTTAGAGGGGAGGAGGATCAATGAGCAGTTCTTC; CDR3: CASSLEGRRINEQFF
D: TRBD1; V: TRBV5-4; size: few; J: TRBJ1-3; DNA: TGTGCCAGCAGCTCCCAGGGGGAAGGAAACACCATATATTTT; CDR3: CASSSQGEGNTIYF
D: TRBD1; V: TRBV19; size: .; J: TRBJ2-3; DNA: TGTGCCAGTAGTACCGGGACAGGGGGAATAGATACGCAGTATTTT; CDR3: CASSTGTGGIDTQYF
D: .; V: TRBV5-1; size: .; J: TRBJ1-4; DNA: TGCGCCAGCGCGGGGGGGCCGGAGGAAAAACTGTTTTTT; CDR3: CASAGGPEEKLFF
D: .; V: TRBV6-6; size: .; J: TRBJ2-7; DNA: TGTGCCAGCAGTCGACAGGTTAGACGGGGGGCCTACGAGCAGTACTTC; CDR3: CASSRQVRRGAYEQYF
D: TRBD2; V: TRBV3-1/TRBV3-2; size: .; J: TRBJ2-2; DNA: TGTGCCAGCAGCCAGACGGGAGGCACCGGGGAGCTGTTTTTT; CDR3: CASSQTGGTGELFF
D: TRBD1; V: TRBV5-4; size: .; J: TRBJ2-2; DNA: TGTGCCAGCAGCGGGGGGGACAGGGTCCCCGGGGAGCTGTTTTTT; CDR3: CASSGGDRVPGELFF
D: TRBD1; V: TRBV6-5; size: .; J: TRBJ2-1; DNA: TGTGCCAGCAGTTCAGGACAGGGGGCATTCAATGAGCAGTTCTTC; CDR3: CASSSGQGAFNEQFF
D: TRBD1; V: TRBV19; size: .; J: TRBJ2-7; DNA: TGTGCCAGTAGTATAAGGGGGCAGGGCTACGAGCAGTACTTC; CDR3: CASSIRGQGYEQYF
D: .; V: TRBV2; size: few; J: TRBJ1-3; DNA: TGTGCCAGCAGCCCTGCGCCCCGCTCTGGAAACACCATATATTTT; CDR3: CASSPAPRSGNTIYF
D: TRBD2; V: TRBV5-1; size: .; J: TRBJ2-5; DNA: TGCGCCAGCAGTCCCGGGACTAGCGGGGGGGGAGACCAGTACTTC; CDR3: CASSPGTSGGGDQYF
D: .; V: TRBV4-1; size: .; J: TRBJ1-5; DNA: TGCGCCAGCAGCCAAAGAGCGGAGAGCAATCAGCCCCAGCATTTT; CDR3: CASSQRAESNQPQHF
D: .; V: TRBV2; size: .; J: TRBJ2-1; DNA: TGTGCCAGCAAGGACAGAATCTACAATGAGCAGTTCTTC; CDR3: CASKDRIYNEQFF
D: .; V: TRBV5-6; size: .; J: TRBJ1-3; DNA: TGTGCCAGCAGCTTGGCCGGGGGAAACACCATATATTTT; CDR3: CASSLAGGNTIYF
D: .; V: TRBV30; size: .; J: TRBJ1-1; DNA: TGTGCCTGGAGTCCGGGACTCAGGAACACTGAAGCTTTCTTT; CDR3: CAWSPGLRNTEAFF
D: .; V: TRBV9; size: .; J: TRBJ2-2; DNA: TGTGCCAGCAGCGGAGCAGGGGTAAACACCGGGGAGCTGTTTTTT; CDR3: CASSGAGVNTGELFF
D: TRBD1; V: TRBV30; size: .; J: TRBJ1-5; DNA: TGTGCCTGGAACAAGGACAGGACAGATCAGCCCCAGCATTTT; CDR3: CAWNKDRTDQPQHF
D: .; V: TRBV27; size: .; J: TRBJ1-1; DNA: TGTGCCAGCAGCTCCGGGACAAAATTTGAAGCTTTCTTT; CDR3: CASSSGTKFEAFF
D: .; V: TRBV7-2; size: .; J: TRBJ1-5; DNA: TGTGCCAGCAGCTTAAATCAGGGTTTGGGTCAGCCCCAGCATTTT; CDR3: CASSLNQGLGQPQHF
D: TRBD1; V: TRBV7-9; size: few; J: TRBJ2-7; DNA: TGTGCCAGCAGCTTAACAATCGGACAGGGGGCCTACGAGCAGTACTTC; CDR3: CASSLTIGQGAYEQYF
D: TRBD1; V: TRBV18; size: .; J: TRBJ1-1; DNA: TGTGCCAGCTCATCGACAGGGGACCCTGAAGCTTTCTTT; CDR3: CASSSTGDPEAFF
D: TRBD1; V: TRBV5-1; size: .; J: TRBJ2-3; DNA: TGCGCCAGCAGCTCCCGACAGGGGGCGGCGGGAGATACGCAGTATTTT; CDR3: CASSSRQGAAGDTQYF
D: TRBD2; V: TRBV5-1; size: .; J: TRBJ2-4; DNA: TGCGCCAGCAGCTTGGAGGTAGCGGGCGGTTTTCAGTACTTC; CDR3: CASSLEVAGGFQYF
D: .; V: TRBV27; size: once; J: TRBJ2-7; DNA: TGTGCCAGCAGCCCAGGGGGCGGGAGCTCCTACGAGCAGTACTTC; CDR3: CASSPGGGSSYEQYF
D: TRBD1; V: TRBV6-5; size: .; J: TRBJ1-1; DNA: TGTGCCAGCAGTTATCTCTCGACAGGGTTAAACACTGAAGCTTTCTTT; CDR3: CASSYLSTGLNTEAFF
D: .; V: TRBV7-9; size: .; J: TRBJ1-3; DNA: TGTGCCAGCAGCAATCAAGGCAGGGCCTTCTCTGGAAACACCATATATTTT; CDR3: CASSNQGRAFSGNTIYF
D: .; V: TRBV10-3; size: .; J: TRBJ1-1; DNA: TGTGCCATCAGTGAGTACAACAGAGCGGACACTGAAGCTTTCTTT; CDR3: CAISEYNRADTEAFF
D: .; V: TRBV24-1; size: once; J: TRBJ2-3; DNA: TGTGCCACCAGTGTAGGGGTGCGTTGGTATTTT; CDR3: CATSVGVRWYF
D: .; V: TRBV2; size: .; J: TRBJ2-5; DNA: TGTGCCAGCAGTGACGAGGTGATGGAGACCCAGTACTTC; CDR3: CASSDEVMETQYF
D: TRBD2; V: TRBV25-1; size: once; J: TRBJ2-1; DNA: TGTGCCAGCAGTGAATGGACTAGCGGGACAGAAGAGCAGTTCTTC; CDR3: CASSEWTSGTEEQFF
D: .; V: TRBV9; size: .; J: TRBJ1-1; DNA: TGTGCCAGCAGCCCCCACCTAGACACTGAAGCTTTCTTT; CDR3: CASSPHLDTEAFF
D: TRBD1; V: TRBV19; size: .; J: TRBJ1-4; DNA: TGTGCCAGTAGTTCAAGGACAGGGGATTCAGAGGAAAAACTGTTTTTT; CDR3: CASSSRTGDSEEKLFF
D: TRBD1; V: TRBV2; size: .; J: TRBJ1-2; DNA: TGTGCCAGCAGTCTAGGGACAGACCCTTACTATGGCTACACCTTC; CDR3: CASSLGTDPYYGYTF
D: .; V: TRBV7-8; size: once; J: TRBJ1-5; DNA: TGTGCCAGCAGCTTAGCCCTGCGCGGGTTAAATCAGCCCCAGCATTTT; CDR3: CASSLALRGLNQPQHF
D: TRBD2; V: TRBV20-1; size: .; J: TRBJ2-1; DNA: TGCAGTGCTAGTGAACTAGCGGGAACCCACAATGAGCAGTTCTTC; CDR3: CSASELAGTHNEQFF
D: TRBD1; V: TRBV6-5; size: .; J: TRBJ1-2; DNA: TGTGCCAGCAGGGGGACAGGCCTCAATGGCTACACCTTC; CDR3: CASRGTGLNGYTF
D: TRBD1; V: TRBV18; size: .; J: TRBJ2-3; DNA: TGTGCCAGCTCAGTTAAGGGACAGGTGACAGATACGCAGTATTTT; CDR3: CASSVKGQVTDTQYF
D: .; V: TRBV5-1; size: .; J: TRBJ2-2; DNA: TGCGCCAGCCGAAGAGGAGGTCAGGAGGCCGGGGAGCTGTTTTTT; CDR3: CASRRGGQEAGELFF
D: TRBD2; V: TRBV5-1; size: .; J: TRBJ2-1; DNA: TGCGCCAGCAGCTTGGCCAGCGGGAGTGTCCATGAGCAGTTCTTC; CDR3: CASSLASGSVHEQFF
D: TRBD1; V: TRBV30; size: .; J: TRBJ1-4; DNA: TGTGCCTGGAGTGTAATCAGGGGGACTAATGAAAAACTGTTTTTT; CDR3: CAWSVIRGTNEKLFF
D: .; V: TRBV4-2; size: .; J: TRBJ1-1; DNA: TGTGCCAGCTGGACGGGAGGAGGGTCGGGCACTGAAGCTTTCTTT; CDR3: CASWTGGGSGTEAFF
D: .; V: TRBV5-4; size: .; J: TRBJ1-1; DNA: TGTGCCAGCAGCCTGGACAGGAACACTGAAGCTTTCTTT; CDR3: CASSLDRNTEAFF
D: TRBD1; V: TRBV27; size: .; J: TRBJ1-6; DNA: TGTGCCAGCTCTCAGGGGGCCGGTTCACCCCTCCACTTT; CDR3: CASSQGAGSPLHF
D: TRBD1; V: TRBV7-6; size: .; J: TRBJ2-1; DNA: TGTGCCAGCAGCTTGGAGACAGGGGGCGCTTACAATGAGCAGTTCTTC; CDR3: CASSLETGGAYNEQFF
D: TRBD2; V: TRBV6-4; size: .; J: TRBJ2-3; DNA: TGTGCCAGCAGTGACTCGGGGGGGGCAGATACGCAGTATTTT; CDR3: CASSDSGGADTQYF